The rows below give T cell receptor beta chains drawn from one sample of a study of CD8+CD57+ T cells in acquired aplastic anemia. TCRdb re-called the reads with MiXCR, one entry per CDR3 protein. The table includes under 200,000 distinct CDR3 sequences, 55% to 75% detected once. Sequenced material: sorted CD4+, CD8+, or CD8+CD57+ T cells (not recorded which) from PBMCs. The receptor source for this set is a human donor in good health. CDR3s include the opening cysteine and the closing phenylalanine or tryptophan. D genes are given only for firm matches. A clone size is listed for some rows: how often the clone was seen (once, few, many), or a class if it is expanded.

J gene | V gene | clone size | D gene | CDR3 DNA | CDR3 protein
TRBJ2-7 | TRBV20-1 | once | TRBD1 | TGCAGTGCTAGAGAGCTAGGACAGGGGGTCGAGCAGTACTTC | CSARELGQGVEQYF
TRBJ2-5 | TRBV6-2/TRBV6-3 | few | NA | TGTGCCAGCAGTTACTCGTTCACTATTGGGCAAGAGACCCAGTACTTC | CASSYSFTIGQETQYF
TRBJ2-3 | TRBV20-1 | many | NA | TGCAGTGCTAGCCTCACACCCTACAGCACAGATACGCAGTATTTT | CSASLTPYSTDTQYF
TRBJ2-3 | TRBV29-1 | NA | TRBD2 | TGCAGCACTCCGGGACTAGCGGGAGTAGAGACAGATACGCAGTATTTT | CSTPGLAGVETDTQYF
TRBJ2-3 | TRBV24-1 | NA | NA | TGTGCCACCAGTGAGCCAGCGTCGGAAACAGATACGCAGTATTTT | CATSEPASETDTQYF
TRBJ2-1 | TRBV19 | NA | NA | TGTGCCAGTAGTATGTGGCAGGGTTACAATGAGCAGTTCTTC | CASSMWQGYNEQFF
TRBJ1-6 | TRBV7-2 | NA | NA | TGTGCCAGCAGCTTTGGGATGGGGGCTGGTAATTCACCCCTCCACTTT | CASSFGMGAGNSPLHF
TRBJ2-3 | TRBV24-1 | NA | NA | TGTGCCACCAGTGAAATCGGCAGACCAGATACGCAGTATTTT | CATSEIGRPDTQYF
TRBJ1-2 | TRBV11-3 | many | NA | TGTGCCAGCAGCTCCGGGCCGGCGGACTATGGCTACACCTTC | CASSSGPADYGYTF
TRBJ2-1 | TRBV10-3 | NA | NA | TGTGCCATCGAACCCGGGAATAGCAATGAGCAGTTCTTC | CAIEPGNSNEQFF
TRBJ2-3 | TRBV13 | many | NA | TGTGCCAGCAGCACAACCCTTTGGACGGACACAGATACGCAGTATTTT | CASSTTLWTDTDTQYF
TRBJ2-5 | TRBV3-1 | many | NA | TGTGCCAGCAGCCACCGACGGGACTACCAAGAGACCCAGTACTTC | CASSHRRDYQETQYF
TRBJ2-1 | TRBV20-1 | many | TRBD2 | TGCAGTGCCACCTTAACTAGCGGGGTATACAATGAGCAGTTCTTC | CSATLTSGVYNEQFF
TRBJ2-3 | TRBV24-1 | NA | NA | TGTGCCACCAGTGAGGGGCGCGGAACAGATACGCAGTATTTT | CATSEGRGTDTQYF
TRBJ1-1 | TRBV2 | few | NA | TGTGCCAGCAGTGAGCCGGGGGGCACTGAAGCTTTCTTT | CASSEPGGTEAFF
TRBJ2-7 | TRBV13 | NA | TRBD1 | TGTGCCAGCAGCCCCAGGGACAGGAAGTACGAGCAGTACTTC | CASSPRDRKYEQYF
TRBJ1-1 | TRBV28 | NA | TRBD1 | TGTGCCAGCAGTCCCCGGGCGGGTACAGGGGGTGACACTGAAGCTTTCTTT | CASSPRAGTGGDTEAFF
TRBJ1-2 | TRBV6-5 | many | TRBD1 | TGTGCCAGCAGTTTTAGTGTAGGACAGGGGGCGGGCTACACCTTC | CASSFSVGQGAGYTF
TRBJ2-7 | TRBV7-3 | NA | NA | TGTGCCAGCAGCTTAGGTAGTAACGAGCAGTACTTC | CASSLGSNEQYF
TRBJ2-1 | TRBV24-1 | once | NA | TGTGCCACCAGTGATTGGGCACGGGGTAACCACAATGAGCAGTTCTTC | CATSDWARGNHNEQFF
TRBJ1-5 | TRBV2 | NA | TRBD1 | TGTGCCAGCAGTGGTATACAGGGGGCAAGCAATCAGCCCCAGCATTTT | CASSGIQGASNQPQHF
TRBJ2-1 | TRBV29-1 | NA | NA | TGCAGCGTTGAAGGTACAGTTTACAATGAGCAGTTCTTC | CSVEGTVYNEQFF
TRBJ2-7 | TRBV4-2 | many | NA | TGTGCCAGCAGCCATAGCTACTCCTACGAGCAGTACTTC | CASSHSYSYEQYF
TRBJ2-7 | TRBV7-3 | NA | NA | TGTGCCAGCAGCCTCTCTATGGGCACCGAGCAGTACTTC | CASSLSMGTEQYF
TRBJ2-2 | TRBV4-1 | many | NA | TGCGCCAGCAGCCAGGCAATAGGCGAGACCGGGGAGCTGTTTTTT | CASSQAIGETGELFF
TRBJ1-1 | TRBV2 | NA | TRBD1 | TGTGCCAGCAGTGGCACAGGGGTCTCTAACCCGAACACTGAAGCTTTCTTT | CASSGTGVSNPNTEAFF
TRBJ1-1 | TRBV15 | NA | NA | TGTGCCACCCGGCTGGGGACAACACCCTCAGAGGAAGCTTTCTTT | CATRLGTTPSEEAFF
TRBJ2-7 | TRBV5-1 | NA | NA | TGCGCCAGCAGCTTGGCGAGGGGATTTGGCTCCTACGAGCAGTACTTC | CASSLARGFGSYEQYF
TRBJ2-7 | TRBV19 | NA | TRBD2 | TGTGCCAGTAGTCCCAGCGGGAGATCCTCCTACGAGCAGTACTTC | CASSPSGRSSYEQYF
TRBJ1-2 | TRBV20-1 | NA | NA | TGCAGTGCAGAAGGGTATTATGGCTACACCTTC | CSAEGYYGYTF
TRBJ1-5 | TRBV7-2 | NA | NA | TGTGCCAGCAGCGCTAACGACCCAGGGGGCAATCAGCCCCAGCATTTT | CASSANDPGGNQPQHF
TRBJ1-5 | TRBV19 | NA | NA | TGTGCCAGTAGTATGGGAGTGGAGAGGAGCAATCAGCCCCAGCATTTT | CASSMGVERSNQPQHF
TRBJ2-5 | TRBV20-1 | NA | TRBD1 | TGCAGTGCTCGGCGGACAGGGATGGGGACCCAGTACTTC | CSARRTGMGTQYF
TRBJ1-1 | TRBV13 | NA | NA | TGTGCCAGCAGCTTAGCCGGGGGGGGGGGTACTGAAGCTTTCTTT | CASSLAGGGGTEAFF
TRBJ2-1 | TRBV7-2 | NA | NA | TGTGCCAGCAGCTTAGCTGCAGGGGGGATTAGCTCCTACAATGAGCAGTTCTTC | CASSLAAGGISSYNEQFF
TRBJ2-5 | TRBV24-1 | once | NA | TGTGCCACCAGTGACACTCAGGGTCAGGGAGAACAAGAGACCCAGTACTTC | CATSDTQGQGEQETQYF
TRBJ1-1 | TRBV2 | NA | NA | TGTGCCAGCAGTGTGGCCGGGGACGGCACTGAAGCTTTCTTT | CASSVAGDGTEAFF
TRBJ2-3 | TRBV7-3 | NA | NA | TGTGCCAGCAGCTTAAGTAGGGGGGGCGAGGGCACAGATACGCAGTATTTT | CASSLSRGGEGTDTQYF
TRBJ2-3 | TRBV29-1 | NA | TRBD1 | TGCAGCGCCTCGCCGGGACAGGGGGCAGATACGCAGTATTTT | CSASPGQGADTQYF
TRBJ2-5 | TRBV9 | NA | NA | TGTGCCAGCAGCGTAGAGGGGATGGGAGAGACCCAGTACTTC | CASSVEGMGETQYF
TRBJ1-5 | TRBV4-3 | many | NA | TGCGCCAGCAGCCAAGACGTGGGTCAGCCCCAGCATTTT | CASSQDVGQPQHF
TRBJ1-1 | TRBV20-1 | NA | TRBD1 | TGCAGTGCTTTTCAGGGGGCGGGGGCTGAAGCTTTCTTT | CSAFQGAGAEAFF
TRBJ1-1 | TRBV9 | NA | NA | TGTGCCAGCAGCCCCCGCTGGGACACTGAAGCTTTCTTT | CASSPRWDTEAFF
TRBJ2-7 | TRBV20-1 | NA | NA | TGCAGTGCTACCGGGGGTTCCTACGAGCAGTACTTC | CSATGGSYEQYF
TRBJ2-3 | TRBV24-1 | few | NA | TGTGCCACCACGGGACGGTCAACAGATACGCAGTATTTT | CATTGRSTDTQYF
TRBJ1-3 | TRBV7-6 | NA | NA | TGTGCCAGCGGGGGTCGAAACACCATATATTTT | CASGGRNTIYF
TRBJ2-2 | TRBV7-8 | NA | TRBD1 | TGTGCCAGCAGAAGACAGGGGGGGGAGCTGTTTTTT | CASRRQGGELFF
TRBJ1-2 | TRBV20-1 | NA | NA | TGCAGTGCTAGAGCTGAAGCTAACTATGGCTACACCTTC | CSARAEANYGYTF
TRBJ2-3 | TRBV2 | few | TRBD2 | TGTGCCAGCAGTGAACCGGAGATGACTAGCGGGGGCTCGCTGGTGCAGTATTTT | CASSEPEMTSGGSLVQYF
TRBJ2-2 | TRBV25-1 | many | NA | TGTGCCAGCAGTGGATTTGGGGCGAACACCGGGGAGCTGTTTTTT | CASSGFGANTGELFF
TRBJ2-2 | TRBV7-2 | NA | NA | TGTGCCAGCAGCCAAGGCGCCTGGGGCACCGGGGAGCTGTTTTTT | CASSQGAWGTGELFF
TRBJ2-1 | TRBV24-1 | NA | NA | TGTGCCACCTCAGGGCCTTTTAATGAGCAGTTCTTC | CATSGPFNEQFF
TRBJ2-1 | TRBV7-9 | few | TRBD2 | TGTGCCAGCAGCTTAGCGGGACTAGCGGAAGACTTGGAGCAGTTCTTC | CASSLAGLAEDLEQFF
TRBJ2-7 | TRBV19 | NA | NA | TGTGCCAGCCAAGCACCGGAGGGTTACGAGCAGTACTTC | CASQAPEGYEQYF
TRBJ2-2 | TRBV20-1 | NA | TRBD2 | TGCAGTGCTAACCTAGCGGGGAACACCGGGGAGCTGTTTTTT | CSANLAGNTGELFF
TRBJ2-5 | TRBV10-1 | NA | TRBD1 | TGCGCCAGCAGTGCTGGACAGGGGGAAGAGACCCAGTACTTC | CASSAGQGEETQYF
TRBJ1-2 | TRBV7-8 | NA | NA | TGTGCCAGCAGCCGGGGCAGTAACTATGGCTACACCTTC | CASSRGSNYGYTF
TRBJ1-1 | TRBV19 | many | NA | TGTGCCAGTAGTATGGGTGGCACTGAAGCTTTCTTT | CASSMGGTEAFF
TRBJ2-3 | TRBV20-1 | once | TRBD2 | TGCAGTGCAGCCGGGACTAGCATAGCAGATACGCAGTATTTT | CSAAGTSIADTQYF
TRBJ2-5 | TRBV7-8 | NA | NA | TGTGCCAGCAGTGAATATGGGGGCCACCAAGAGACCCAGTACTTC | CASSEYGGHQETQYF